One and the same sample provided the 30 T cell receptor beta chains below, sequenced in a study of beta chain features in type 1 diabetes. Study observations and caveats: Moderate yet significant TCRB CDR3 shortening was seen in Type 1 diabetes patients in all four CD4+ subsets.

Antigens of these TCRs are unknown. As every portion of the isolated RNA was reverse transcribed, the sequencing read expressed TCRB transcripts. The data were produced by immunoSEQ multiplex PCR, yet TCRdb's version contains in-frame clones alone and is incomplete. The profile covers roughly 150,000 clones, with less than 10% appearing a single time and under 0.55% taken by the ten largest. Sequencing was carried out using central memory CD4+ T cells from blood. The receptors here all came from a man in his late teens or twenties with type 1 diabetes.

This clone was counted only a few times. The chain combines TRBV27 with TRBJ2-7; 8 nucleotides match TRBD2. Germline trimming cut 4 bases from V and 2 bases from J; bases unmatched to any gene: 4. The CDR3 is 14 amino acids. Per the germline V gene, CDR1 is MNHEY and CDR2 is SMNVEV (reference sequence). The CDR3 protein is CASSSPGLAYEQYF. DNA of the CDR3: TGTGCCAGCAGTTCACCGGGACTAGCCTACGAGCAGTACTTC.

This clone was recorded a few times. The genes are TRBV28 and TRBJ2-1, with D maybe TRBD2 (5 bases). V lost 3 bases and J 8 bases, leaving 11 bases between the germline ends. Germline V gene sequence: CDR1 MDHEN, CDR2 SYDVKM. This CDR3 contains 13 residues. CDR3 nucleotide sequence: TGTGCCAGCAGTTTTTTTCGGGGAGATGAGCAGTTCTTC. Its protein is CASSFFRGDEQFF.

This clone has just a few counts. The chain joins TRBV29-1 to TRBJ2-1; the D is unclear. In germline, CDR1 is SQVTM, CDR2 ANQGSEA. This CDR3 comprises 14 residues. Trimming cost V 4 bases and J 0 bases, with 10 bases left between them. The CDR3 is CSVGRRTSYNEQFF. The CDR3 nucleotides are TGCAGCGTTGGTAGGAGAACCTCCTACAATGAGCAGTTCTTC.

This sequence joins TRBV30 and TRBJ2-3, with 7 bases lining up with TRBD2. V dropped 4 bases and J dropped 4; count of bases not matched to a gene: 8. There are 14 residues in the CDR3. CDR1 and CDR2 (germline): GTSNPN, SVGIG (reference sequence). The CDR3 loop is CAWNEGGSSDTQYF. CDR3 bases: TGTGCCTGGAACGAGGGCGGGAGCTCAGATACGCAGTATTTT.

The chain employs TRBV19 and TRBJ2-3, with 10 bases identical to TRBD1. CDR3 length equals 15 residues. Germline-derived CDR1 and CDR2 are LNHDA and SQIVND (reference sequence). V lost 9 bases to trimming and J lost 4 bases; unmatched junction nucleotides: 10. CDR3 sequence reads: CASSRGTGAADTQYF. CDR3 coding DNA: TGTGCCAGCTCTAGGGGGACAGGGGCAGCAGATACGCAGTATTTT.

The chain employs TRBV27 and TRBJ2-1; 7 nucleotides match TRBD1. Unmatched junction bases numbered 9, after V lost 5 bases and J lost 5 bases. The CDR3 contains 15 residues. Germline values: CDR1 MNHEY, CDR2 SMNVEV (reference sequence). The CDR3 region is CASSTTGTANNEQFF. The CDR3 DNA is TGTGCCAGCAGTACAACCGGGACAGCGAACAATGAGCAGTTCTTC.

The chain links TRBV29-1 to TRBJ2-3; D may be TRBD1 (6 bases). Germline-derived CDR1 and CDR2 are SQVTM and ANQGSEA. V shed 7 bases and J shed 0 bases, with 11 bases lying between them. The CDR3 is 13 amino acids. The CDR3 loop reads CSEGQGSTDTQYF. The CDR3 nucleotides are TGCAGCGAAGGTCAGGGGAGCACAGATACGCAGTATTTT.

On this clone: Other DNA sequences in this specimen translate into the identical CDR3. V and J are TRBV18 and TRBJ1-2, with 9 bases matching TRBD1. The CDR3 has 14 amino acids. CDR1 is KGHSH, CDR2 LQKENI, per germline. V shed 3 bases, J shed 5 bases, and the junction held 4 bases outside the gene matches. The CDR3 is CASSPRTGDYGYTF. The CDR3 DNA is TGTGCCAGCTCACCGCGGACAGGGGATTATGGCTACACCTTC.

The chain's CDR3 is CASSLGPRGVQYF. The CDR3 nucleotides are TGTGCCAGCAGCTTAGGCCCTCGGGGGGTTCAGTACTTC. The chain employs TRBV13 and TRBJ2-7; TRBD2 agrees at 7 bases. Germline CDR1 reads PRHDT; CDR2 reads FYEKMQ (reference sequence). Trimming at V came to 0 bases and at J to 10 bases, leaving 6 bases not matched to a gene. The CDR3 loop spans 13 amino acids.

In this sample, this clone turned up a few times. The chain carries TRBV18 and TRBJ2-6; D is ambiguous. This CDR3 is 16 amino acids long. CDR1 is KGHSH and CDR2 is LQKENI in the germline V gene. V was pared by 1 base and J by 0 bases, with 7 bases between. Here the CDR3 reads CASSPLKSSGANVLTF. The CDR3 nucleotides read TGTGCCAGCTCACCACTGAAGAGCTCTGGGGCCAACGTCCTGACTTTC.

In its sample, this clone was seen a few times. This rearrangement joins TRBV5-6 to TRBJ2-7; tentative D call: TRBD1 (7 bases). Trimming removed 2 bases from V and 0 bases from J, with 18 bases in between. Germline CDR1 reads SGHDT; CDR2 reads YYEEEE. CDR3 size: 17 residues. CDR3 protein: CASSFTAGGRGSYEQYF. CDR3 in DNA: TGTGCCAGCAGCTTCACCGCAGGGGGGCGCGGCTCCTACGAGCAGTACTTC.

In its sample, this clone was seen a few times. In DNA, the CDR3 is TGCGCCAGCAGCCGCACGAGACAGGGCCCCTATGGCTACACCTTC. Its protein product is CASSRTRQGPYGYTF. The chain couples TRBV4-3 to TRBJ1-2; TRBD1 matches 7 bases. V trimming: 4 bases; J trimming: 4 bases; junction bases outside the gene matches: 9. Germline V lookup: CDR1 LGHNA, CDR2 YSLEER. This CDR3 contains 15 residues.

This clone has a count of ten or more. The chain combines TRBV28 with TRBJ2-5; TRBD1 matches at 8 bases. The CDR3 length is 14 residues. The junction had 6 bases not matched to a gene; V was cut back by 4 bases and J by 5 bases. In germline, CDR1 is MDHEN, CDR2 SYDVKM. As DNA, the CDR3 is TGTGCCAGCAGTTCCCGACAGGGGATGGAGACCCAGTACTTC. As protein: CASSSRQGMETQYF.

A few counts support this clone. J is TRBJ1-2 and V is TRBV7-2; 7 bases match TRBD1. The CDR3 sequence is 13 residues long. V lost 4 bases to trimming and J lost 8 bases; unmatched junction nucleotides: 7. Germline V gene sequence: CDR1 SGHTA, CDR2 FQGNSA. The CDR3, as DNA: TGTGCCAGCAGCTCCCCACAGGGGTTGGGCTACACCTTC. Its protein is CASSSPQGLGYTF.

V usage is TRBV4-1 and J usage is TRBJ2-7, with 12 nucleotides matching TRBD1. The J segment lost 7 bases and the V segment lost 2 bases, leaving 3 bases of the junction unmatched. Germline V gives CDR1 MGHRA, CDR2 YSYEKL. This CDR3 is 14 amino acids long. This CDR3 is CASSQRDRGQEQYF. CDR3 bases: TGCGCCAGCAGCCAACGGGACAGGGGGCAAGAGCAGTACTTC.

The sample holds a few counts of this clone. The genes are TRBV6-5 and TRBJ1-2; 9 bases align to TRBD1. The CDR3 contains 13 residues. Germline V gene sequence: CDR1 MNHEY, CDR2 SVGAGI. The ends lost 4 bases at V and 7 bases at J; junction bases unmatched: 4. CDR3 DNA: TGTGCCAGCAGTTTTACAGGGGGCTTTGGCTACACCTTC. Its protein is CASSFTGGFGYTF.

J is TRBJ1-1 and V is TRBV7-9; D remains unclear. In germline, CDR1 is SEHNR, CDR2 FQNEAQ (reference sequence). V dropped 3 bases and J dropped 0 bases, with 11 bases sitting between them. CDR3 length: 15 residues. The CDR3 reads CASSFSGLMNTEAFF. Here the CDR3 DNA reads TGTGCCAGCAGCTTTTCCGGACTCATGAACACTGAAGCTTTCTTT.

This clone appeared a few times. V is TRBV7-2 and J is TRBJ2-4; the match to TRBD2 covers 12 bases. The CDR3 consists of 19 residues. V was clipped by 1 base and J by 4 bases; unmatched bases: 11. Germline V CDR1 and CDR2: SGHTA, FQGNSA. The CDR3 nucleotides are TGTGCCAGCAGCTTAGGGGGACTAGCGGGCGGAGATAGAAAAAACATTCAGTACTTC. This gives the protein CASSLGGLAGGDRKNIQYF.

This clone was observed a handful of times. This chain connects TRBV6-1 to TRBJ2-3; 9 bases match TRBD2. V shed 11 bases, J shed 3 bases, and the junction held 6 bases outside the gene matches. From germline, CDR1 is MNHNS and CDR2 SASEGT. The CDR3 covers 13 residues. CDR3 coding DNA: TGTGCCGCGCGGGGGGGAGGGACAGATACGCAGTATTTT. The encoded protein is CAARGGGTDTQYF.

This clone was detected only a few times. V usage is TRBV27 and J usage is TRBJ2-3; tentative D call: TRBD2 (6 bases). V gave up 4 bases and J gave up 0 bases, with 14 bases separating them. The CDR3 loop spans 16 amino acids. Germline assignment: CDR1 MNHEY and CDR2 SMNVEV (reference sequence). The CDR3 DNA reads TGTGCCAGCAGTTGGGGGGTTGCGGCCAGCACAGATACGCAGTATTTT. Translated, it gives CASSWGVAASTDTQYF.

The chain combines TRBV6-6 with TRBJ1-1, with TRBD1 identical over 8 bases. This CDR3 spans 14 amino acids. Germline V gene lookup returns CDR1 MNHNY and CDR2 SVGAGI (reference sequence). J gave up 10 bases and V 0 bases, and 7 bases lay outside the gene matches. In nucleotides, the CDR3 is TGTGCCAGCAGTTACTCGACAGGGGAGGTAGTAGCTTTCTTT. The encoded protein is CASSYSTGEVVAFF.

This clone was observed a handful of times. The CDR3 loop is CASSRGSGGLITHQPQHF. The CDR3 DNA reads as TGTGCCAGCAGCCGAGGGTCTGGGGGACTTATTACCCACCAGCCCCAGCATTTT. The chain recombines TRBV7-2 with TRBJ1-5, with D possibly matching TRBD1 (5 bases). V was trimmed by 5 bases and J by 7 bases, leaving 27 bases between them. The CDR3 is 18 residues long. CDR1 is SGHTA, CDR2 FQGNSA, per germline.

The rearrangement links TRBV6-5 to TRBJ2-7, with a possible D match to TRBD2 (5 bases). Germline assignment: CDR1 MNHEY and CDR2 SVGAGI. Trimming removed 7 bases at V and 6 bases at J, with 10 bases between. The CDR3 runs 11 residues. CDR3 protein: CASNGGGEQYF. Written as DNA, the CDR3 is TGTGCCAGCAACGGAGGCGGCGAGCAGTACTTC.

The CDR3 DNA is TGCGCCAGCAGTCAATCGGGCCTAGCGGTATACAATGAGCAGTTCTTC. Amino acids: CASSQSGLAVYNEQFF. This chain uses TRBV23-1 with TRBJ2-1; the match to TRBD2 covers 7 bases. Being an ORF, TRBV23-1 has a function that is uncertain. The CDR3 extends over 16 amino acids. The V segment lost 0 bases and the J segment 4 bases; nucleotides outside the gene matches: 6.

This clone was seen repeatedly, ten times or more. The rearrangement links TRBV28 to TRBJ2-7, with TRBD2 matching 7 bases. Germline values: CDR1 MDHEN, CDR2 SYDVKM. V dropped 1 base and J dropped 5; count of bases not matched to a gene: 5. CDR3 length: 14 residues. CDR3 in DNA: TGTGCCAGCAGTTTATCGGGGGGTAATAACGAGCAGTACTTC. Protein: CASSLSGGNNEQYF.

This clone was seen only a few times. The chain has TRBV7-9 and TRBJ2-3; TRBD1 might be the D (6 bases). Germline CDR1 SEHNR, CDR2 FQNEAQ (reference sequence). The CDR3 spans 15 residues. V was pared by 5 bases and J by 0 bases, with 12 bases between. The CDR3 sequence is CASSHTGLSTDTQYF. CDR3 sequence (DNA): TGTGCCAGCAGCCACACAGGGCTAAGCACAGATACGCAGTATTTT.

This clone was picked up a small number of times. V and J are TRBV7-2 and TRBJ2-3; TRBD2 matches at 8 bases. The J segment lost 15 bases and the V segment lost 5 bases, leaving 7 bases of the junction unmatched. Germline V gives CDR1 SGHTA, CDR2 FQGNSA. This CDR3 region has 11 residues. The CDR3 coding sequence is TGTGCCAGCAGCCTAAGCGGACTAGCTTATTTT. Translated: CASSLSGLAYF.

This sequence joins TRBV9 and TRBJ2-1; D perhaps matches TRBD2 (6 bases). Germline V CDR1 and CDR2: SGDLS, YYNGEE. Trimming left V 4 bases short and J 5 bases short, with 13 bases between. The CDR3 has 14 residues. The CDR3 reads CASSPGSGDNEQFF. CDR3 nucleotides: TGTGCCAGCAGCCCGGGCTCGGGAGACAATGAGCAGTTCTTC.

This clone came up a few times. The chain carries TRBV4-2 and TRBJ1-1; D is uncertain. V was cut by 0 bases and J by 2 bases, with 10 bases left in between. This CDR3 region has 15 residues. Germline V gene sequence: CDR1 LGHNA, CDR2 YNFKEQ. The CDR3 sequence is CASSQDWAGNTEAFF. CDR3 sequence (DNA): TGTGCCAGCAGCCAAGATTGGGCAGGCAACACTGAAGCTTTCTTT.

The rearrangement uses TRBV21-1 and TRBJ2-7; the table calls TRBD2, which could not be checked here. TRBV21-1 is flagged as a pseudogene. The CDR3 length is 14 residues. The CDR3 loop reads CANVGKRGPLEQYF. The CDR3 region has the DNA TGTGCCAACGTAGGCAAGCGGGGCCCGTTGGAGCAGTACTTC.